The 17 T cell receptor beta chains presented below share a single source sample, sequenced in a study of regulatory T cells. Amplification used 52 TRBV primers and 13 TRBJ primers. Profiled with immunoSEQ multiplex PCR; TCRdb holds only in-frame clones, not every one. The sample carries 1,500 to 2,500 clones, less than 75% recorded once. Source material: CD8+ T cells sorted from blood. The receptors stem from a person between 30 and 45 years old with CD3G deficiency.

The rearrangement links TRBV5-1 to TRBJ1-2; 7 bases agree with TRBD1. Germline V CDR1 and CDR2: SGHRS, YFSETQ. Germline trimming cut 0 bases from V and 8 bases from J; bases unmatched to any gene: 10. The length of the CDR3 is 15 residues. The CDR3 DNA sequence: TGCGCCAGCAGCTTGGCCCCGGGACAGATCAACGGCTACACCTTC. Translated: CASSLAPGQINGYTF.

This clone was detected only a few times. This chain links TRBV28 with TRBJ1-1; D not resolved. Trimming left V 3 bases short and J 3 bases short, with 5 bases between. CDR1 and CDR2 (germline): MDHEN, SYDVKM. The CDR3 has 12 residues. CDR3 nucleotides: TGTGCCAGCAGTTTTCCCTACACTGAAGCTTTCTTT. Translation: CASSFPYTEAFF.

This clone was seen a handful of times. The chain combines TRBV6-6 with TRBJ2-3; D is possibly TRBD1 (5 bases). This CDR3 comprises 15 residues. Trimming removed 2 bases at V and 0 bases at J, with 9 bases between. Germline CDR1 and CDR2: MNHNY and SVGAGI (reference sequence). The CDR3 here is CASSYMGPSTDTQYF. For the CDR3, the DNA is TGTGCCAGCAGTTACATGGGGCCGAGCACAGATACGCAGTATTTT.

The CDR3 is CASSFPTSGPLYEQYF. The CDR3 DNA sequence: TGTGCCAGCAGCTTTCCGACTAGCGGGCCCCTATACGAGCAGTACTTC. The chain couples TRBV7-9 to TRBJ2-5, with 10 bases lining up with TRBD2. The J call may be incorrect, as the DNA end agrees better with TRBJ2-7. Germline loops: CDR1 SEHNR, CDR2 FQNEAQ (reference sequence). The CDR3 totals 16 residues.

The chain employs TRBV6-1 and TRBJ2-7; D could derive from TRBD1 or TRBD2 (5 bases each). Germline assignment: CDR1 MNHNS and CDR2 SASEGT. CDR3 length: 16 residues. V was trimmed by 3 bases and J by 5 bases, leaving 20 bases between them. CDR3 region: CASSDPSGDVPNEQYF. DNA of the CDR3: TGTGCCAGCAGTGACCCCTCTGGGGACGTACCCAACGAGCAGTACTTC.

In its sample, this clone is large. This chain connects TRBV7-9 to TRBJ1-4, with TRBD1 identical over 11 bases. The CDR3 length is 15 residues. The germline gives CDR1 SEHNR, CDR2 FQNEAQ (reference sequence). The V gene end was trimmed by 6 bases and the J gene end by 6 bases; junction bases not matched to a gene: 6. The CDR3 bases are TGTGCCAGCAGTCTAGGACAGGGGGCCTATGAAAAACTGTTTTTT. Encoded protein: CASSLGQGAYEKLFF.

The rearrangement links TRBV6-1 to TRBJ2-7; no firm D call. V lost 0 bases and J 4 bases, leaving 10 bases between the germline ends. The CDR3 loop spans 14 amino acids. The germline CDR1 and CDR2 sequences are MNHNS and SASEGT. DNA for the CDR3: TGTGCCAGCAGTGAAGCCGTGGCAGATTACGAGCAGTACTTC. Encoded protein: CASSEAVADYEQYF.

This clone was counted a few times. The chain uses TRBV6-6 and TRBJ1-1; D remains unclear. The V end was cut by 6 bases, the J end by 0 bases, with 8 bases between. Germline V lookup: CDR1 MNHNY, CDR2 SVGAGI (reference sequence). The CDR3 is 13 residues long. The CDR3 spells CASSGPMNTEAFF. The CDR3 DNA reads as TGTGCCAGCAGCGGACCCATGAACACTGAAGCTTTCTTT.

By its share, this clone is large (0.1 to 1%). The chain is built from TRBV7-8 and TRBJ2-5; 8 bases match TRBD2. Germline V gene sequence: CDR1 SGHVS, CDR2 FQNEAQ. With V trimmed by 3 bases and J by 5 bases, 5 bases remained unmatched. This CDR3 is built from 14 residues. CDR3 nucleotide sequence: TGTGCCAGCAGCTTCCTAAGCGGGGGCGAGACCCAGTACTTC. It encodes CASSFLSGGETQYF.

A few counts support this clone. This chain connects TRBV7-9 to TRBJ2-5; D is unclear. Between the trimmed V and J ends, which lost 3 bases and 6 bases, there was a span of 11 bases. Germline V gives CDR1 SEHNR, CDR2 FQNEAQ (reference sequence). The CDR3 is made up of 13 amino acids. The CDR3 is CASSFNPMQTQYF. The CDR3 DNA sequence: TGTGCCAGCAGCTTTAATCCTATGCAGACCCAGTACTTC.

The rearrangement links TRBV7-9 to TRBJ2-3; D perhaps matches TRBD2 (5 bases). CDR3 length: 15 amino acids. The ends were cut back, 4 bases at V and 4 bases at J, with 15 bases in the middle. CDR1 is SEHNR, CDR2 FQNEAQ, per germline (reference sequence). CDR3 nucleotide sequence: TGTGCCAGCAGCTCGACTTTACCGGGATCAGATACGCAGTATTTT. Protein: CASSSTLPGSDTQYF.

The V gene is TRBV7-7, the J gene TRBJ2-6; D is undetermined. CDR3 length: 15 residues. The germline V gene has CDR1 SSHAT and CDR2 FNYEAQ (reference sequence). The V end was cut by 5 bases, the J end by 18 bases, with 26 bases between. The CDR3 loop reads CASSQNRKCHKVGTF. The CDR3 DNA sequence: TGTGCCAGCAGCCAAAATCGTAAGTGCCACAAAGTCGGGACTTTC.

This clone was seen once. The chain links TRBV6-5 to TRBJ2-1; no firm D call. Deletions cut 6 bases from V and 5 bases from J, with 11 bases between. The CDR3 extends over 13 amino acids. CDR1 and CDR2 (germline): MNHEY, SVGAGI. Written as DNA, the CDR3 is TGTGCCAGCAGGCTAGAACGGGACAATGAGCAGTTCTTC. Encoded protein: CASRLERDNEQFF.

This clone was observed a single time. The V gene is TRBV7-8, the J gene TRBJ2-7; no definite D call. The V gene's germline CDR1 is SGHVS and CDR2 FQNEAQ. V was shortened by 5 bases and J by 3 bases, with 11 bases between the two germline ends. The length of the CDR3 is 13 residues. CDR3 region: CASSPTGHYEQYF. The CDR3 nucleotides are TGTGCCAGCAGCCCAACCGGTCACTACGAGCAGTACTTC.

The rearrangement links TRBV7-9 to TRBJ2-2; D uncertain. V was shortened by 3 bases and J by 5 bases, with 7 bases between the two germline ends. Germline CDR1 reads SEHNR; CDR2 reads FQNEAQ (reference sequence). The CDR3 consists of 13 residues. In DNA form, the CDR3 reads TGTGCCAGCAGCTTTTCCGGGACCGGGGAGCTGTTTTTT. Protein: CASSFSGTGELFF.

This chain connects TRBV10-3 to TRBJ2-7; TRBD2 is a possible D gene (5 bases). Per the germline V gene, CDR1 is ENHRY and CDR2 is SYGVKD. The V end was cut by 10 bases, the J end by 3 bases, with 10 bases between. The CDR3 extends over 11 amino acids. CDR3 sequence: CATGEGYEQYF. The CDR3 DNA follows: TGTGCCACGGGCGAGGGCTACGAGCAGTACTTC.

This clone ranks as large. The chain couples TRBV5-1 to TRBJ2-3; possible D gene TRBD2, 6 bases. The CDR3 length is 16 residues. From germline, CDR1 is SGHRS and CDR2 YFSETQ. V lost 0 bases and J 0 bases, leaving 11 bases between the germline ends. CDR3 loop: CASSLAFRGSTDTQYF. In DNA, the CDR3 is TGCGCCAGCAGCTTGGCATTCCGGGGGAGCACAGATACGCAGTATTTT. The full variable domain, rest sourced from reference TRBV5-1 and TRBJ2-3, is KAGVTQTPRYLIKTRGQQVTLSCSPISGHRSVSWYQQTPGQGLQFLFEYFSETQRNKGNFPGRFSGRQFSNSRSEMNVSTLELGDSALYLCASSLAFRGSTDTQYFGPGTRLTVL.